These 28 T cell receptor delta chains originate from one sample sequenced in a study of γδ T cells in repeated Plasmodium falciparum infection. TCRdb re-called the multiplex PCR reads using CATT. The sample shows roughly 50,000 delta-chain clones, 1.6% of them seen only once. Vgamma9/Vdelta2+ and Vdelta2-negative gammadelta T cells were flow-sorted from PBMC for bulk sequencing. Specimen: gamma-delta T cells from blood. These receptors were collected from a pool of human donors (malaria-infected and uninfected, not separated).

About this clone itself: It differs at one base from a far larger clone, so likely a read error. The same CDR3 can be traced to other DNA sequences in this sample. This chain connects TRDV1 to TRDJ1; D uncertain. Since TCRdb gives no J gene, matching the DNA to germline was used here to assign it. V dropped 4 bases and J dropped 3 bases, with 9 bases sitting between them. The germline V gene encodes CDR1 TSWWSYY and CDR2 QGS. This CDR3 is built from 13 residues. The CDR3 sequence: CALGGFPADKLIF. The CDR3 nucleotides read TGTGCTCTTGGGGGGTTCCCAGCCGATAAACTCATCTTT.

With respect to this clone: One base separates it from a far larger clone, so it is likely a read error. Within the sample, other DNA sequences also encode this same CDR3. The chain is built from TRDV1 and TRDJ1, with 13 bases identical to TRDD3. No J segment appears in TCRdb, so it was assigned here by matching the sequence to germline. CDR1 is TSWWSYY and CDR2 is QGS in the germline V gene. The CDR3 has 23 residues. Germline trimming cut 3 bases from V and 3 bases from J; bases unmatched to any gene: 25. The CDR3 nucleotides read TGTGCTCTTGGGGAGCATAGTCAGCCTTCCTACAAGAACTGGGGGATACGGCCCGATAAACTCATCTTT. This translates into CALGEHSQPSYKNWGIRPDKLIF.

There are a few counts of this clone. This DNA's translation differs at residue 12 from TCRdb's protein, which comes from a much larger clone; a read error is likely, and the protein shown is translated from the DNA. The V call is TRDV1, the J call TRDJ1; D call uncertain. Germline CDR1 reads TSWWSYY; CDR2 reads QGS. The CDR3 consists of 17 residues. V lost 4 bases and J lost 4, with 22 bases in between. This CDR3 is CALGGPSLVPYIDKLIF. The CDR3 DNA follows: TGTGCTCTTGGGGGACCTAGCTTAGTGCCGTACATCGATAAACTCATCTTT.

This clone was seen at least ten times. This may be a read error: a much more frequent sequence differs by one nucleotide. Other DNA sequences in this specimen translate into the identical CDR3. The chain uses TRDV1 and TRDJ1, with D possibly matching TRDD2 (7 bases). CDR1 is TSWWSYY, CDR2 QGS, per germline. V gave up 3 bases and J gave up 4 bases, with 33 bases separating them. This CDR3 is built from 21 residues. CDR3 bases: TGTGCTCTTGGGGAGGTATTCCTACCCTCAACTCTGGGGATCAATAGCGATAAACTCATCTTT. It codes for CALGEVFLPSTLGINSDKLIF.

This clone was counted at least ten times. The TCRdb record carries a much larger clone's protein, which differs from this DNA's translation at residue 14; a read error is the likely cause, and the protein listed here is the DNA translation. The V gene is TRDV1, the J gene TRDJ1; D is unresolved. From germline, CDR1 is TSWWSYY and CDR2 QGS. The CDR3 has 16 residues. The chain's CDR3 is CALGEREVWDTDKPIF. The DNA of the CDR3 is TGTGCTCTTGGGGAACGGGAGGTTTGGGACACCGATAAACCCATCTTT.

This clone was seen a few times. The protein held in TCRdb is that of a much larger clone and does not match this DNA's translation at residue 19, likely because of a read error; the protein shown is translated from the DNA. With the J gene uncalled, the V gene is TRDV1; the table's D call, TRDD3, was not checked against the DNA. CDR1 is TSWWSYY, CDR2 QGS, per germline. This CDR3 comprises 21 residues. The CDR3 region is CALGAWNFYDPPDWGTDKPIF. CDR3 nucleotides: TGTGCTCTTGGGGCCTGGAATTTCTACGACCCTCCTGACTGGGGGACCGATAAACCCATCTTT.

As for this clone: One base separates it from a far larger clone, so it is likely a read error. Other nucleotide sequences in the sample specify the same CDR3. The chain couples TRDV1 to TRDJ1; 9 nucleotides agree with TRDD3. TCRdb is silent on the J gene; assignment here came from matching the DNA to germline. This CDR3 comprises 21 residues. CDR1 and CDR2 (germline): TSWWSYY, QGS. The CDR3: CALGELVARWGIDRYTDKLIF. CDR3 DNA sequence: TGTGCCCTTGGGGAACTAGTTGCAAGGTGGGGGATAGATAGGTACACCGATAAACTCATCTTT.

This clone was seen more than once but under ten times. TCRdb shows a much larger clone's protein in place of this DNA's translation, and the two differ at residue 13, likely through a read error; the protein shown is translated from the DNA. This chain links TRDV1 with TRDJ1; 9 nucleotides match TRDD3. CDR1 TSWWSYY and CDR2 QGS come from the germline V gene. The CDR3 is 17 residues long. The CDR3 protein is CALGETYWGTATGKLIF. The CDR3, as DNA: TGTGCTCTTGGGGAGACATACTGGGGGACGGCCACCGGTAAACTCATCTTT.

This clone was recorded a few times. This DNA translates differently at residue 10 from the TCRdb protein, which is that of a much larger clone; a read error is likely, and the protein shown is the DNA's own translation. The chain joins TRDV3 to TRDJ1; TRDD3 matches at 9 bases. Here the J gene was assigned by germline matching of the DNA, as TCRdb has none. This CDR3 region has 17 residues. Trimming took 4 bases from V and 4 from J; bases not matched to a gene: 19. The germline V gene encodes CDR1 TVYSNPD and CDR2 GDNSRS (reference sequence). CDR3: CASHAASGGCCHDKLIF. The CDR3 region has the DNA TGTGCCTCTCATGCCGCCTCTGGGGGATGCTGTCACGATAAACTCATCTTT.

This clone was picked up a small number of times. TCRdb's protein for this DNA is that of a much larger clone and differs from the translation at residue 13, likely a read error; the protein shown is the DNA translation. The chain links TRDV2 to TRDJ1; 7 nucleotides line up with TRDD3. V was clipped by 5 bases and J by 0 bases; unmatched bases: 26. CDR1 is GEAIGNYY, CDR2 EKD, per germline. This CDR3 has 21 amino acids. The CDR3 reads CACVRLPEHKGDAGYTDKLIF. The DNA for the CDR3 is TGTGCCTGTGTGAGGTTACCGGAACACAAGGGGGATGCGGGGTACACCGATAAACTCATCTTT.

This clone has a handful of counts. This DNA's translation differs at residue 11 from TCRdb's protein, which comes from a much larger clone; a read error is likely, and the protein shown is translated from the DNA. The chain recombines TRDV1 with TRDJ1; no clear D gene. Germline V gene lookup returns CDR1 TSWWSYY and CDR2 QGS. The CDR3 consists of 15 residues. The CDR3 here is CALGELFPYTEKLIF. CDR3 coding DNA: TGTGCTCTTGGGGAACTCTTTCCGTACACCGAAAAACTCATCTTT.

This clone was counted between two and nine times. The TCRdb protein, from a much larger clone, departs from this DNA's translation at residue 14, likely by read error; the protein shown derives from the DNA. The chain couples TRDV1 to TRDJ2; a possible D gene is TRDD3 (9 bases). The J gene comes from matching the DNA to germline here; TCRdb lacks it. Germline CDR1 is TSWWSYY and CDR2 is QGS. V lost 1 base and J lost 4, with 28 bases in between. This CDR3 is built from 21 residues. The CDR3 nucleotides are TGTGCTCTTGGGGAACCCCTCTCTTCCTACGACTGGGGGACTCGGACAGCACAACTCTTCTTT. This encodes CALGEPLSSYDWGTRTAQLFF.

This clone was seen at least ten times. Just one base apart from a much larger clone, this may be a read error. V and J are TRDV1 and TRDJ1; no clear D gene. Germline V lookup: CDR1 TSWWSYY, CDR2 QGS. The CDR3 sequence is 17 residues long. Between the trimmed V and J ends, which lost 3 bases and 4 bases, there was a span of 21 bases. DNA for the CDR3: TGTGCTCTTGGGGATACATTCAAGGGAGGGTACAACGATAAACTCATCTTT. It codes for CALGDTFKGGYNDKLIF.

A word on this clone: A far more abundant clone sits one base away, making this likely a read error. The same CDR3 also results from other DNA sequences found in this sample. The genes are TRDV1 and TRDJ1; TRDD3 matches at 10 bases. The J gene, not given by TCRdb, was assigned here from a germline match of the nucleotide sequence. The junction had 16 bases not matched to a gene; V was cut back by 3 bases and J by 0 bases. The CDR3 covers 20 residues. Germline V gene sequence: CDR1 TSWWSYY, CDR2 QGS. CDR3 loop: CALGDQFPAWGIHYTDKLIF. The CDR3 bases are TGTGCTCTTGGGGACCAGTTTCCCGCGTGGGGGATACATTACACCGATAAACTCATCTTT.

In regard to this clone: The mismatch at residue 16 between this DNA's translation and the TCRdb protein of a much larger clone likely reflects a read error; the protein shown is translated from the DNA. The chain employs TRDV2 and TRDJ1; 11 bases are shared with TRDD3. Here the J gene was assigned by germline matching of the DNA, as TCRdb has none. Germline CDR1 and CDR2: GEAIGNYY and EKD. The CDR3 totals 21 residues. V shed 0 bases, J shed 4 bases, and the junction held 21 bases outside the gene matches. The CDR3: CACDTVSTSTDGGYAIDKLIF. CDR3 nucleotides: TGTGCCTGTGACACCGTGTCCACGTCAACGGATGGGGGATACGCCATCGATAAACTCATCTTT.

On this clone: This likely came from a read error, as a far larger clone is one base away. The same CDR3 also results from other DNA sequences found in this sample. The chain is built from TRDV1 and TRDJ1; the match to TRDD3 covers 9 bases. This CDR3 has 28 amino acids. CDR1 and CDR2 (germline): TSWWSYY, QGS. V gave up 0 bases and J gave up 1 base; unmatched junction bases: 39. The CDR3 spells CALGELVSNGLASNTGGYPLWTTDKLIF. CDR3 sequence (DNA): TGTGCTCTTGGGGAACTAGTCTCAAATGGCCTCGCCTCGAACACCGGGGGATACCCCCTTTGGACCACCGATAAACTCATCTTT.

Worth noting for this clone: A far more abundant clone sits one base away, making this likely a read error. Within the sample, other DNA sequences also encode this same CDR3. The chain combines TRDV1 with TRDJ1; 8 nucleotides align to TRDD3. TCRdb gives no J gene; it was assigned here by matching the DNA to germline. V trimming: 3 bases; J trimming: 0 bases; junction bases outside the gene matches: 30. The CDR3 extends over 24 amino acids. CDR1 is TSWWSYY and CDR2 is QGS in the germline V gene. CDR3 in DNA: TGTGCTCTTGGGGAGCTAGGTATAAATTTCCGGAACTCCTGGGGGAGTACGTACACCGATAAACTCATCTTT. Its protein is CALGELGINFRNSWGSTYTDKLIF.

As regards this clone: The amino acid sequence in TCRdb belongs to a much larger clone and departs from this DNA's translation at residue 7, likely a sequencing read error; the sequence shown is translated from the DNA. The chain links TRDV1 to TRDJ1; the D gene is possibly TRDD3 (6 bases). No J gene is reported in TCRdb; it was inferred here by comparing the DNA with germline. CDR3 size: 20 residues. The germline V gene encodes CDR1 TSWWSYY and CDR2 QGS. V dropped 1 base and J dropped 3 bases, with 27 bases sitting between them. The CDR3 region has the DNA TGTGCTCTTGGGGAACAAGGGGGCTCCCCACGATGGGATAAAGCCGATAAACTCATCTTT. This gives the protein CALGEQGGSPRWDKADKLIF.

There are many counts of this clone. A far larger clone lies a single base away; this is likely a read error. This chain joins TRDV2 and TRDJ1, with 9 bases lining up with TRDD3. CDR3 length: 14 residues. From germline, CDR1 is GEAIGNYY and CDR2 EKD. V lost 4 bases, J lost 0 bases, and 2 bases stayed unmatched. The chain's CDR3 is CACEPGGYTDKLIF. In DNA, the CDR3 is TGTGCCTGTGAACCTGGGGGATACACCGATAAACTCATCTTT.

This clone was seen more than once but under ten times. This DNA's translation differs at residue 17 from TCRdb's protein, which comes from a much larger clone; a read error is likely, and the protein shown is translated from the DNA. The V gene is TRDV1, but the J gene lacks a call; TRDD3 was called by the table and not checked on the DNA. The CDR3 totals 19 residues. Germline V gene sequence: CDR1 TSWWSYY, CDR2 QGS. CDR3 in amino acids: CALGERFLATGTHTDKPIF. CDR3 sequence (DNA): TGTGCTCTTGGGGAACGGTTCCTGGCGACGGGGACCCACACCGATAAACCCATCTTT.

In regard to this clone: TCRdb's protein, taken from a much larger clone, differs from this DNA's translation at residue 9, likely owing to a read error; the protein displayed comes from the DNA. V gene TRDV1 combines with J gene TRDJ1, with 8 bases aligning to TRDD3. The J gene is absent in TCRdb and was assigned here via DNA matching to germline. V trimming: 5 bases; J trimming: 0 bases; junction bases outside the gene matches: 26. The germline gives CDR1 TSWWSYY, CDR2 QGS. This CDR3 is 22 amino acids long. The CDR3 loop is CALGFSGYIPLGDRTYTDKLIF. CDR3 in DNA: TGTGCTCTTGGGTTTTCCGGCTACATACCCCTGGGGGACCGAACCTACACCGATAAACTCATCTTT.

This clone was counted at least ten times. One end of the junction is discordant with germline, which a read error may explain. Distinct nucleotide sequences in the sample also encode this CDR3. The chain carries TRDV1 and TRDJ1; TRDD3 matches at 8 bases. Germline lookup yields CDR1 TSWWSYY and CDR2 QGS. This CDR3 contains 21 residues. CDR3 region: CALERPTVLYWGLPYTDKLIF. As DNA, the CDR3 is TGTGCTCTTGAGAGGCCTACAGTCCTCTACTGGGGGTTACCGTACACCGATAAGCTCATCTTT.

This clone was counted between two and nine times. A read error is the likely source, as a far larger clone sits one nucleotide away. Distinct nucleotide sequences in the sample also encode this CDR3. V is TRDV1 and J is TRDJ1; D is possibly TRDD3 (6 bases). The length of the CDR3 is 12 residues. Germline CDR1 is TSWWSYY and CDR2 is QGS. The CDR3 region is CALGDTDDKLIF. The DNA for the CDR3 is TGTGCTCTGGGGGACACGGACGATAAACTCATCTTT.

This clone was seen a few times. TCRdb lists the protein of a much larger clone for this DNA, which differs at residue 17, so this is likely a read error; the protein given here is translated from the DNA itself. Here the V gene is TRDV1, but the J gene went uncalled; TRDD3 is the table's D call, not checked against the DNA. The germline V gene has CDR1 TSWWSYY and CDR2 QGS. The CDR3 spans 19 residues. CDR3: CALGEPSGGSPPHTDKFIF. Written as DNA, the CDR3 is TGTGCTCTTGGGGAACCCTCCGGGGGATCCCCTCCACACACCGATAAATTCATCTTT.

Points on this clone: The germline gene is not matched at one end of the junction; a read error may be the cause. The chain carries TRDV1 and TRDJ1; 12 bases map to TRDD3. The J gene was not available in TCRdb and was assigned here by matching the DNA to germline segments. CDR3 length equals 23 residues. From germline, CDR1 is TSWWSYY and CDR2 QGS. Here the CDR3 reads CSGDLATPTLLCAGGYGTDKLIF. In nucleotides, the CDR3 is TGCTCTGGGGATCTAGCGACTCCTACATTGTTGTGCGCTGGGGGATACGGCACCGATAAACTCATCTTT.

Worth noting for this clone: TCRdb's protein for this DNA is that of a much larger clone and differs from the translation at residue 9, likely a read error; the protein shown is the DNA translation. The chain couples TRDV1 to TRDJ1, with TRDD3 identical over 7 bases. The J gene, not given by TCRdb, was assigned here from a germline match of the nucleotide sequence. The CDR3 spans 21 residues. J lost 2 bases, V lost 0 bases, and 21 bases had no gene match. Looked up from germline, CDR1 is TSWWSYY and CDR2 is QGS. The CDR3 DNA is TGTGCTCTTGGGGAACTAACCCTCCCACCCCTGTACTGGGGAGGGACCGATAAACTCATCTTT. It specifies CALGELTLPPLYWGGTDKLIF.

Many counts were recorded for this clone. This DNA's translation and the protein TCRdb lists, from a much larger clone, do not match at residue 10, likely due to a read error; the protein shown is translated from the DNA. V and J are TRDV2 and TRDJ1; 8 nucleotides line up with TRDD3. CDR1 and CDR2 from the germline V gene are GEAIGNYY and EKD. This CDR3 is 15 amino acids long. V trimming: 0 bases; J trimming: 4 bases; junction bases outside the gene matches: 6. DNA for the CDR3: TGTGCCTGTGACACCGTAAGGGATACGGACGATAAACTCATCTTT. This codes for CACDTVRDTDDKLIF.

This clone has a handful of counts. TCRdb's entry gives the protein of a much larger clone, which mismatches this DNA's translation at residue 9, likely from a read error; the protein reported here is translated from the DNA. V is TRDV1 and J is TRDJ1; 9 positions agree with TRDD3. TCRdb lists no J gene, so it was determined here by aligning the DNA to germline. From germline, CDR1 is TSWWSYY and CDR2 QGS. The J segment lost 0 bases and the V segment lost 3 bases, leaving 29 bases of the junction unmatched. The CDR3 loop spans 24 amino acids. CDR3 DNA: TGTGCTCTTGGGGATGCGCTTCCTCCCTACCAGGTACTGGGGGACTTCGGGTACACCGATAAACTCATCTTT. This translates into CALGDALPPYQVLGDFGYTDKLIF.